Listed here is a single T cell receptor (beta chain). The antigen remains undetermined. This sample was taken from a study of graft-versus-host responses after intestinal transplantation. On the study more broadly: Multivisceral, liver-intestinal, or isolated intestinal transplants were received by the recipients.

Germline-derived CDR1 and CDR2 are MNHNS and SASEGT. This CDR3 has 16 residues. Trimming at V came to 4 bases and at J to 6 bases, leaving 12 bases not matched to a gene. Overall study findings and caveats: Recipient marrow contained GvH clones, some of which appeared first in ileum or blood. Graft-versus-host to host-versus-graft clonal ratios in allografts were high in patients with graft-donor T cell macrochimerism. Early post-transplant falls in HvG clones accompanied the peak levels of circulating GvH clones.

Only in-frame clones appear in the TCRdb table, and some are missing; sequencing was by immunoSEQ multiplex PCR. The table has more than 65,000 clones, about 80% seen once. The sequencing used unstimulated CD4+ T cells sorted from spleen or lymph node cells, collected before transplant. The clonotype comes from a human donor who was the organ donor for an intestinal transplant. The J gene is TRBJ2-3, the V gene TRBV6-1, with 8 bases matching TRBD2. The CDR3 DNA sequence: TGTGCCAGCAGTGCTCTAGCGGGTCCTACATTGGATACGCAGTATTTT. This sequence encodes CASSALAGPTLDTQYF.